A selection of T cell receptor beta chains follows, all from one sample in a study of T cells after yellow fever vaccination. A single record per CDR3 protein comes from TCRdb applying MiXCR to the 5' RACE reads. The sample shows approximately 150,000 distinct CDR3 sequences, about a tenth of them seen only once. Source: CD8+ T cells sorted from PBMCs, taken 45 days after the yellow fever booster vaccination. All receptors derive from a man younger than 35 who received the YFV17D yellow fever vaccine. Each CDR3 is given with its conserved first and last residue. D genes are given only for firm matches. Size tells how often a clone was seen (once, few, many) or the class of an expanded clone, and some rows leave it out.

clone_size: .
v_call: TRBV7-3
cdr3_length: 16
d_call: .
j_call: TRBJ2-3
cdr3_aa: CASSLTPGPLADTQYF
cdr3_nt: TGTGCCAGCAGCTTAACCCCCGGGCCGTTGGCAGATACGCAGTATTTT

clone_size: few
v_call: TRBV27
cdr3_length: 13
d_call: TRBD1
j_call: TRBJ1-6
cdr3_aa: CASSQGVNSPLHF
cdr3_nt: TGTGCCAGCAGCCAGGGGGTAAATTCACCCCTCCACTTT

clone_size: .
v_call: TRBV20-1
cdr3_length: 14
d_call: TRBD2
j_call: TRBJ2-5
cdr3_aa: CSARPASGQETQYF
cdr3_nt: TGCAGTGCCCGGCCGGCTAGCGGACAAGAGACCCAGTACTTC

clone_size: .
v_call: TRBV6-6
cdr3_length: 15
d_call: TRBD1
j_call: TRBJ1-2
cdr3_aa: CASSDRQGWIQGYTF
cdr3_nt: TGTGCCAGCAGTGACCGACAGGGATGGATACAGGGCTACACCTTC

clone_size: once
v_call: TRBV5-1
cdr3_length: 16
d_call: .
j_call: TRBJ1-1
cdr3_aa: CASSLEAGGEMAEAFF
cdr3_nt: TGCGCCAGCAGCTTGGAAGCCGGGGGAGAAATGGCTGAAGCTTTCTTT

clone_size: few
v_call: TRBV7-9
cdr3_length: 14
d_call: TRBD1
j_call: TRBJ2-1
cdr3_aa: CASSEPGQGSFRFF
cdr3_nt: TGTGCCAGCAGTGAACCGGGACAGGGGAGTTTTCGGTTCTTC

clone_size: .
v_call: TRBV9
cdr3_length: 16
d_call: .
j_call: TRBJ2-2
cdr3_aa: CASSVSREGVGGELFF
cdr3_nt: TGTGCCAGCAGCGTATCAAGGGAAGGGGTTGGCGGGGAGCTGTTTTTT

clone_size: .
v_call: TRBV13
cdr3_length: 16
d_call: .
j_call: TRBJ2-2
cdr3_aa: CASSFLVESNTGELFF
cdr3_nt: TGTGCCAGCAGCTTTCTAGTGGAGTCCAACACCGGGGAGCTGTTTTTT

clone_size: few
v_call: TRBV4-3
cdr3_length: 16
d_call: .
j_call: TRBJ1-4
cdr3_aa: CASSQESGPTNEKLFF
cdr3_nt: TGCGCCAGCAGCCAAGAGTCGGGACCGACTAATGAAAAACTGTTTTTT

clone_size: few
v_call: TRBV7-3
cdr3_length: 11
d_call: .
j_call: TRBJ1-1
cdr3_aa: CASSWRSEAFF
cdr3_nt: TGTGCCAGCAGCTGGAGGTCTGAAGCTTTCTTT

clone_size: .
v_call: TRBV5-1
cdr3_length: 15
d_call: .
j_call: TRBJ2-7
cdr3_aa: CASSSSGALGYEQYF
cdr3_nt: TGCGCCAGCAGCTCTTCGGGGGCTCTCGGCTACGAGCAGTACTTC

clone_size: few
v_call: TRBV12-3/TRBV12-4
cdr3_length: 13
d_call: .
j_call: TRBJ2-4
cdr3_aa: CASSLLLSNIQYF
cdr3_nt: TGTGCCAGCAGTCTTCTGCTTTCAAACATTCAGTACTTC

clone_size: .
v_call: TRBV7-9
cdr3_length: 13
d_call: .
j_call: TRBJ1-1
cdr3_aa: CASSGRSSTEAFF
cdr3_nt: TGTGCCAGCAGCGGGCGGTCGTCCACTGAAGCTTTCTTT

clone_size: .
v_call: TRBV20-1
cdr3_length: 15
d_call: .
j_call: TRBJ2-1
cdr3_aa: CSARDRSGGYNEQFF
cdr3_nt: TGCAGTGCTAGAGATCGGAGCGGCGGGTACAATGAGCAGTTCTTC

clone_size: few
v_call: TRBV6-5
cdr3_length: 15
d_call: .
j_call: TRBJ1-2
cdr3_aa: CASSYSGPGAVGYTF
cdr3_nt: TGTGCCAGCAGTTACTCGGGGCCAGGGGCGGTCGGCTACACCTTC

clone_size: .
v_call: TRBV4-3
cdr3_length: 14
d_call: .
j_call: TRBJ2-5
cdr3_aa: CASSQELVPGTQYF
cdr3_nt: TGCGCCAGCAGCCAAGAGTTAGTCCCTGGGACCCAGTACTTC

clone_size: .
v_call: TRBV7-9
cdr3_length: 15
d_call: .
j_call: TRBJ2-3
cdr3_aa: CASSSQGGLADTQYF
cdr3_nt: TGTGCCAGCAGCTCCCAGGGGGGGTTGGCAGATACGCAGTATTTT

clone_size: few
v_call: TRBV29-1
cdr3_length: 15
d_call: .
j_call: TRBJ2-5
cdr3_aa: CSVDGSSVLEETQYF
cdr3_nt: TGCAGCGTTGACGGGAGTAGCGTTTTAGAAGAGACCCAGTACTTC